The text below deals with one TCR beta chain. It lacks a known antigen. No clone much larger than this one lies a single base away; base qualities are absent. This specimen's time point label, interpreted: baseline before first vaccination. The vaccinee samples were drawn from two UK trials, COV001 and COV002, one of which was a single-blind randomized controlled phase 2/3 trial testing AZD1222 (ChAdOx1 nCoV-19) in healthy adults. Trial participant PBMC samples were collected at day 0 and day 28 after the second dose for TCRbeta chain sequencing. The CDR3 regions of human TCRbeta chains were analyzed by immunosequencing. From the authors' description of their analysis: TCRs in the repertoires were matched against a reference library of SARS-CoV-2-specific TCRs that had been generated with the MIRA antigen-specificity platform. Breadth was defined as the fraction of unique TCRs that were SARS-CoV-2-associated, and depth was defined as the fraction of total T cells that were SARS-CoV-2-associated. Using the MIRA data, every spike-specific TCR was mapped to the spike region that the TCR reacted to and assigned to either a CD4 or a CD8 class. Log10-transformed breadth and depth values were compared by one-way ANOVA with Sidak's multiple comparisons tests. TCRdb obtained this table from immuneACCESS and retained in-frame rearrangements with V and J assigned. These tables miss some clones; where compared with another copy, unresolved V genes account for less than half of the shortfall, and the remainder is unexplained. Clonal size and the V and J genes are those of that table, whereas D and trimming came from the DNA. The sample table contains some 94,000 clones; only one count was recorded for around 90% of them. Of the sample, 9.5% to 15% is held by the ten largest clones.

CDR3 length: 16 amino acids, cysteine to phenylalanine. The sequence is cut down to CDR3 DNA, 48 bases in frame from base 1. Here V drops 0 bases and J drops 8 bases, and the junction holds 8 bases not matched to any gene. The germline V gene encodes CDR1 LGHNA and CDR2 YSLEER. The data originate from a study of T cell responses to AZD1222 COVID-19 vaccine (dated by TCRdb to about 2021). Regarding the research as a whole: AZD1222 recipients with second doses at about 4 weeks or about 12 weeks were pooled, because spike-specific TCR depth and breadth did not differ between schedules. A total of under 250 trial participants underwent TCR sequencing, of whom more than 200 had received two doses of AZD1222 and 26 had received two doses of the MenACWY control vaccine. Enrollment into the trials was organized by age into subgroups of 18-55, 56-69 and 70-plus years, and those subgroups contained approximately 160, 26 and 62 TCR-sequenced participants, respectively. On the study overall, not on this receptor specifically: Most participants were white British and females outnumbered males, and the authors suggested that clonal diversity may have been underestimated. Vaccine-associated CD4 TCRs spanned the whole spike protein, with dominant responses in regions 160-218 and 743-854. Because no day 14 peak-response samples were available, repertoires were characterized only after the peak T cell response. A significant rise in spike-specific TCR breadth and depth was observed after two AZD1222 doses relative to day 0 and relative to MenACWY recipients. Reportedly, close to half of the unique spike-specific TCRs recognized epitopes lying outside the regions that are mutated in the B.1.351 and B.1.1.7 variants. Only five to seven AZD1222 recipients were SARS-CoV-2 seropositive at baseline, limiting conclusions about previously exposed vaccinees. In the small 56-69-year group, the increase in depth fell short of significance, most likely because of low power.

The chain links TRBV4-3 with TRBJ1-4; 8 of the junction bases match TRBD1. Sequencing was performed on peripheral blood, taken on day 0 of AZD1222 vaccination. The clonotype was recovered from an adult in good health. The CDR3 protein: CASSQDSQGAGEKLFF. The DNA sequence reads TGCGCCAGCAGCCAAGATTCCCAGGGGGCGGGAGAAAAACTGTTTTTT.